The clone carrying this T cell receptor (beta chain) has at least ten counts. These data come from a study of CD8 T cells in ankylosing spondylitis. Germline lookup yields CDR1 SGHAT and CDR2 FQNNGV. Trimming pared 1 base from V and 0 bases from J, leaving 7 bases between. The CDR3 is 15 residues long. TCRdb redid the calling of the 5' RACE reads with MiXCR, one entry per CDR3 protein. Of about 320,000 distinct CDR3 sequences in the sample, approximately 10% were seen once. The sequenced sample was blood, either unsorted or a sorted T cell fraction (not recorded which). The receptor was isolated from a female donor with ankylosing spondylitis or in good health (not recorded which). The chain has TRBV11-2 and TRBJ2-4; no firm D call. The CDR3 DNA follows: TGTGCCAGCAGCTTAGGTGGGATAGCCAAAAACATTCAGTACTTC. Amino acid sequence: CASSLGGIAKNIQYF.